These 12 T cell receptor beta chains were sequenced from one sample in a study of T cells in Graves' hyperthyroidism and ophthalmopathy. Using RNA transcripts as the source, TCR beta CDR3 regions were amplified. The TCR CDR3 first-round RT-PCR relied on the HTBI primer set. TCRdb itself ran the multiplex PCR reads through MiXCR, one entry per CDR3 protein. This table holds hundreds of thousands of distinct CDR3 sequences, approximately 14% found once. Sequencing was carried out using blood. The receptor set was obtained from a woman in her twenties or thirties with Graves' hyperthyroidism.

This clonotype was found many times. Here the CDR3 reads CASSTDTQYF. The CDR3 DNA reads TGTGCCAGCAGCACAGATACGCAGTATTTT. The V gene is TRBV12-3 or TRBV12-4, the J gene TRBJ2-3; D is ambiguous. V was cut by 6 bases and J by 2 bases, with 0 bases left in between. This CDR3 spans 10 amino acids.

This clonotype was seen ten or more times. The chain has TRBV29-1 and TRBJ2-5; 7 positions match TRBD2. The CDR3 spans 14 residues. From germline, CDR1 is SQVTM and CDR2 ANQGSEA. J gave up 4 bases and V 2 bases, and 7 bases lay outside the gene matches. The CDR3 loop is CSVEWREMIETQYF. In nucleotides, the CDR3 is TGCAGCGTTGAATGGCGGGAGATGATAGAGACCCAGTACTTC. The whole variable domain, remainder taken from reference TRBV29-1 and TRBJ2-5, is SAVISQKPSRDICQRGTSLTIQCQVDSQVTMMFWYRQQPGQSLTLIATANQGSEATYESGFVIDKFPISRPNLTFSTLTVSNMSPEDSSIYLCSVEWREMIETQYFGPGTRLLVL.

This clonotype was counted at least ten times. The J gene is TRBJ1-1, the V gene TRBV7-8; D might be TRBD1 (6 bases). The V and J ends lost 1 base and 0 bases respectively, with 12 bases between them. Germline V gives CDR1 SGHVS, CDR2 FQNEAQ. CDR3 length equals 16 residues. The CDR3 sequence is CASSLGTATMNTEAFF. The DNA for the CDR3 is TGTGCCAGCAGCTTAGGGACAGCCACTATGAACACTGAAGCTTTCTTT.

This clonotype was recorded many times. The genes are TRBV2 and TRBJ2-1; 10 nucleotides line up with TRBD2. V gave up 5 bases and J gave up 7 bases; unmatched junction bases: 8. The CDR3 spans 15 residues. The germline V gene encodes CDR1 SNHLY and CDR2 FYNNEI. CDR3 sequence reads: CASSRGGLATNEQFF. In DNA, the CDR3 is TGTGCCAGCAGTCGGGGGGGACTAGCGACAAATGAGCAGTTCTTC.

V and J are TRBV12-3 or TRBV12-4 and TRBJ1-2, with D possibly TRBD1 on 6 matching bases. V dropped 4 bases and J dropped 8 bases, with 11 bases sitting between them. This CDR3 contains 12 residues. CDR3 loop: CASSSRGQGYTF. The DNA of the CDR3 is TGTGCCAGCAGTTCCAGGGGTCAAGGCTACACCTTC.

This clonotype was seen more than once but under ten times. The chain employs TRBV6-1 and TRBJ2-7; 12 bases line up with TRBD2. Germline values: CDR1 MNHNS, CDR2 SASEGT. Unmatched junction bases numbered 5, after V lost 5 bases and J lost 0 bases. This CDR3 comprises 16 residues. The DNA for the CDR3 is TGTGCCAGCAGTAAACGGACTAGCGGGACCTCCTACGAGCAGTACTTC. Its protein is CASSKRTSGTSYEQYF.

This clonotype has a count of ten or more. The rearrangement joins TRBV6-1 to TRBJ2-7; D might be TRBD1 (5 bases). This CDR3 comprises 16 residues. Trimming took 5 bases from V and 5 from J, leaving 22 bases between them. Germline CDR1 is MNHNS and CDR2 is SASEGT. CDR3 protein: CASSFPPGWVEHEQYF. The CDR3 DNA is TGTGCCAGCAGTTTTCCGCCAGGGTGGGTCGAGCACGAGCAGTACTTC.

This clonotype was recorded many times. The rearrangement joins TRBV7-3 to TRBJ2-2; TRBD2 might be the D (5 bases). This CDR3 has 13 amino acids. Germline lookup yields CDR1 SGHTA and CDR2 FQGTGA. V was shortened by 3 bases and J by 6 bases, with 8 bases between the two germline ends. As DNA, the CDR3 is TGTGCCAGCAGCTTCAAAGCGGCCGGGGAGCTGTTTTTT. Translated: CASSFKAAGELFF. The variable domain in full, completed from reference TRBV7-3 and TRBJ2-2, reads GAGVSQTPSNKVTEKGKYVELRCDPISGHTALYWYRQSLGQGPEFLIYFQGTGAADDSGLPNDRFFAVRPEGSVSTLKIQRTERGDSAVYLCASSFKAAGELFFGEGSRLTVL.

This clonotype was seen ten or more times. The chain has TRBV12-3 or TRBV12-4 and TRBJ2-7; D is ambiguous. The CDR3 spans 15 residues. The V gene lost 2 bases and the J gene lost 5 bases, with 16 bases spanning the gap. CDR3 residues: CASSLPGPNSNEQYF. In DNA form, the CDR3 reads TGTGCCAGCAGTTTACCCGGTCCAAATTCTAACGAGCAGTACTTC.

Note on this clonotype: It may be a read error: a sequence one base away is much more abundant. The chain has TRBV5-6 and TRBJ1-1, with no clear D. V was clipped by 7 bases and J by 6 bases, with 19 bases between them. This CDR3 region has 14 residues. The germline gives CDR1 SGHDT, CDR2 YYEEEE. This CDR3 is CASLKNWGSSEAFF. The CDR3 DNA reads TGTGCCAGCCTAAAAAACTGGGGTAGCTCTGAAGCTTTCTTT. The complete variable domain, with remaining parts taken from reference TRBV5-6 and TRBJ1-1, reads DAGVTQSPTHLIKTRGQQVTLRCSPKSGHDTVSWYQQALGQGPQFIFQYYEEEERQRGNFPDRFSGHQFPNYSSELNVNALLLGDSALYLCASLKNWGSSEAFFGQGTRLTVV.

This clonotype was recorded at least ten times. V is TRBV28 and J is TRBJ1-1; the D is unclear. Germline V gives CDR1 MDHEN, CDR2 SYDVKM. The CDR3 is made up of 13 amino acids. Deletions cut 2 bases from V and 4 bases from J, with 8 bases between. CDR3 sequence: CASSLLRATEAFF. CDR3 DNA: TGTGCCAGCAGTTTACTACGAGCCACTGAAGCTTTCTTT.

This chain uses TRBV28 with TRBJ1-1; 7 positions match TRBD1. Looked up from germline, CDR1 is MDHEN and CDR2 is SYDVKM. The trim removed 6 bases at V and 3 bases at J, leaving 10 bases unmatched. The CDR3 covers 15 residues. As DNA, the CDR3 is TGTGCCAGCAGCCCGGGACAGAGGGCGGACACTGAAGCTTTCTTT. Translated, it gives CASSPGQRADTEAFF.